The present entry profiles one T cell receptor beta chain with its context. Its target antigen remains unknown. No qualities accompany the bases; no much larger clone lies one base away. These data are taken from a study of blood T cells in healthy people across ages (dated by TCRdb to between 2014 and 2016). A note on the overall study: In model experiments, template switching captured roughly one uniquely barcoded TCR beta cDNA molecule for every two T cells. Using deep sequencing normalized with unique cDNA molecular identifiers, the study measured how TCR beta repertoire diversity changes with age. Donors were grouped into four age groups: young (average about 15 years), middle-aged (39), aged (around 62) and long-lived (just over 80). To avoid experimental bias, donors of different ages were randomly spread across the sequencing lanes. Using the same blood draw, the study looked at two additional independent replicas of 1 million unique cDNA reads for two donors, one aged 18 to 29 and the other aged 80 or older. Study-level results and caveats: Bulk unsorted PBMC profiling prevented conclusive comparison of naive and antigen-experienced compartments. The percentage of naive T cells measured by flow cytometry correlated strongly with observed TCR beta diversity. As age increased, observed TCR beta diversity per million T cells dropped in a roughly linear way, and a significant reduction was already evident by age 40. Compared with the aged group, the long-lived group had more naive CD4+ T cells, fewer expanded clones and increased TCR diversity, suggesting age selection. Because the CMV infection status of the donors was unknown, age-related changes in expanded clonotypes may potentially have been confounded. Estimates of total diversity from one million sequenced T cells were regarded as lower bounds and underestimates.

The protocol used for the library was 5' RACE. TCRdb records Illumina HiSeq 2500 as the sequencer. The second PCR ran for roughly 7 to 11 cycles and used a J-beta primer mix along with a sample-barcoded 5' primer. Each TCR beta cDNA molecule received a unique molecular identifier from a template-switch 5' adaptor carrying 12 random nucleotides. Each sample yielded at least 2.5 million CDR3-containing paired-end reads. All of the RNA was converted into first-strand cDNA using the Mint cDNA synthesis kit, with a TRBC-specific oligonucleotide serving as the primer. Following uracil-DNA glycosylase treatment, a first 18-cycle PCR with universal primers M1SS and BC2_uni_R was performed on all cDNA. In the original analysis: Each sample was normalized by randomly selecting 1 million high-quality reads, each carrying a distinct molecular identifier. Instead of being binned into consensus sequences, reads that shared molecular identifiers were thrown out. MiTCR, with a Q25 quality threshold and the strictest error-elimination algorithm, was used for CDR3 identification, clonotype clustering and error correction. Lower-bound total TCR beta diversity was estimated with a nonparametric unseen species model using Euler transformation. TCRdb reanalyzed the raw reads on its own, using fastp at Q25 for trimming and MiXCR for clone calling, and kept in-frame beta chains. A single entry per CDR3 protein holds the most common genes and DNA from its merged rows. The V and J calls, along with clone size, are taken from TCRdb and not from the paper's own processing. Recorded for this sample are about 830,000 distinct CDR3 sequences; over 45% of them occurred a single time. The ten largest clones represent about 20% of the sample.

Donors were 40 or so systemically healthy Caucasian individuals from Russia aged roughly 6 to 90 years. Ten milliliters of peripheral blood were drawn from each donor into EDTA-treated Vacutainer tubes. Ficoll-Paque density-gradient centrifugation was used to isolate PBMCs, with at least 7 million per sample. Trizol reagent was used to extract total RNA from PBMCs, with at least 5.5 micrograms per sample. The percentages of naive CD45RAhigh/CD27high T cells were determined by flow cytometry on a PBMC aliquot from every donor. Sequences ENHRY (CDR1) and SYGVKD (CDR2) are obtained from the germline V gene. From V the trimming removes 2 bases and from J it removes 7 bases, while the gene matches leave 3 bases of the junction unaccounted for. The CDR3 measures 15 amino acids from cysteine to phenylalanine. Solely the CDR3 DNA is kept, with 45 bases framed from the first base.

The clonotype comes from a man younger than 45 in good health. Sequencing used blood. The V and J segments used are TRBV10-3 and TRBJ1-6; 9 central bases correspond to TRBD1. In nucleotides, the sequence is TGTGCCATCAGTGAGAGGACAGGGGAGAATTCACCCCTCCACTTT. It encodes CAISERTGENSPLHF.